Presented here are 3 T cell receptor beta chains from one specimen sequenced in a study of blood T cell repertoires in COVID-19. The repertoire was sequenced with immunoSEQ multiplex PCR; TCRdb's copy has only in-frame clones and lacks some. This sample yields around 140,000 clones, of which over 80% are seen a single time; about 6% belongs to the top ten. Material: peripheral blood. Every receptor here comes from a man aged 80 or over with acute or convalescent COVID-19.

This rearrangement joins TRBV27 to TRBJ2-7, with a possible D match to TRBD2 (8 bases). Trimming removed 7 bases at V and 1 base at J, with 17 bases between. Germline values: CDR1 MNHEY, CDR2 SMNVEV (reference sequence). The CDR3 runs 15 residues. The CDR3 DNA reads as TGTGCCAGCAAAGGCGGGGGGACAGTGTCCTACGAGCAGTACTTC. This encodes CASKGGGTVSYEQYF.

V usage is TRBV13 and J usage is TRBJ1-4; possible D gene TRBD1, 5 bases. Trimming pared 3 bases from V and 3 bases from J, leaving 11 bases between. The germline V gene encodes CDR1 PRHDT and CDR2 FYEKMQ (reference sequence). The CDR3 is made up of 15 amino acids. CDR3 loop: CASSFRQFSNEKLFF. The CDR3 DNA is TGTGCCAGCAGCTTTCGACAGTTTTCTAATGAAAAACTGTTTTTT.

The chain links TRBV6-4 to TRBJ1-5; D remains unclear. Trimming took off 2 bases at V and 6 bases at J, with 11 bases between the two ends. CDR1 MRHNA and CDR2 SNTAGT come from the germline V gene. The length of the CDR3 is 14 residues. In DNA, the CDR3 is TGTGCCAGCAGTGACCGGCTAGGCGGTCAGCCCCAGCATTTT. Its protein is CASSDRLGGQPQHF.